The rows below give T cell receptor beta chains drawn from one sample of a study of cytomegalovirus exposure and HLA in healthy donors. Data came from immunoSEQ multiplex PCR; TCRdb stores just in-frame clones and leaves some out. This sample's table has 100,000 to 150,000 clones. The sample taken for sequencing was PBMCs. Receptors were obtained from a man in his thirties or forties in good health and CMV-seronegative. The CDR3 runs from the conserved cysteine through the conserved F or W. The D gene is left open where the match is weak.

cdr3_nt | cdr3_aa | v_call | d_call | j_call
TGTGCCAGCAGCAAAACGCCGGGTAACACCGGGGAGCTGTTTTTT | CASSKTPGNTGELFF | TRBV7-2 | - | TRBJ2-2
TGTGCCTGGAGAGAGGGAACCTACGAGCAGTACTTC | CAWREGTYEQYF | TRBV30 | - | TRBJ2-7
TGTGCCAGCAGCTCCGCCACAGGGGCCTACAATGAGCAGTTCTTC | CASSSATGAYNEQFF | TRBV13 | TRBD1 | TRBJ2-1
TGTGCCTGGAGTGTACCCCAGGGAGGCGGCTACACCTTC | CAWSVPQGGGYTF | TRBV30 | - | TRBJ1-2
TGTGCCCCGTCCTACAAGCGGCGTACGACGGGGGGGGAGCTGTTTTTT | CAPSYKRRTTGGELFF | TRBV5-4 | - | TRBJ2-2
TGTGCCAGCAGCCCTGGGACTAGCGGGAGTATTGGAGCCCACGAGCAGTACTTC | CASSPGTSGSIGAHEQYF | TRBV4-2 | TRBD2 | TRBJ2-7
TGTGCCAGCAGCCCAGTAGCGAGAAACAATGAGCAGTTCTTC | CASSPVARNNEQFF | TRBV5-4 | - | TRBJ2-1
TGTGCCAGCAGGGGCAACAGGGTTGAAGCTTTCTTT | CASRGNRVEAFF | TRBV6-5 | - | TRBJ1-1
TGTGCCAGCAGCGGCGGGACCGAAAACATTCAGTACTTC | CASSGGTENIQYF | TRBV9 | - | TRBJ2-4
TGTGCCAGCAGCTTGATAGATTCCTACGAGCAGTACTTC | CASSLIDSYEQYF | TRBV5-6 | - | TRBJ2-7
TGTGCCTGGAGTCATTTCGGCCAGGGGTACTCTGGAAACACCATATATTTT | CAWSHFGQGYSGNTIYF | TRBV30 | - | TRBJ1-3